These 23 T cell receptor beta chains came from one sample sequenced in a study of cytomegalovirus exposure and HLA in healthy donors (dated 2017 in TCRdb). The library relied on the immunoSEQ multiplex PCR assay. For the multiplex PCR, a mixture combining 60 forward primers for TCR Vbeta segments and 13 reverse primers for TCR Jbeta segments was used. Drawn from immuneACCESS, this table holds only the in-frame rearrangements with V and J called that TCRdb kept. Clones are partly lost; checked studies trace under half to an unresolved V gene and leave the rest unexplained. The sample includes about 150,000 clones, with 80% to 85% observed a single time. The ten most abundant clones make up under 2% of the sample. The sample taken for sequencing was PBMCs. The receptors shown here come from a woman in her late teens or twenties in good health and CMV-seronegative.

The gene calls are TRBV5-4 and TRBJ2-4; 8 positions agree with TRBD1. V trimming: 4 bases; J trimming: 5 bases; junction bases outside the gene matches: 8. In germline, CDR1 is SGHNT, CDR2 YYREEE (reference sequence). This CDR3 contains 15 residues. The CDR3 region is CASSISQGAQNIQYF. CDR3 sequence (DNA): TGTGCCAGCAGCATAAGTCAGGGGGCTCAAAACATTCAGTACTTC.

The count of this clone is one. The V and J genes are TRBV4-1 and TRBJ1-2; D gene ambiguous. Germline values: CDR1 MGHRA, CDR2 YSYEKL. The CDR3 sequence is 15 residues long. V shed 0 bases and J shed 0 bases, with 8 bases lying between them. CDR3 loop: CASSQDWAANYGYTF. CDR3 DNA sequence: TGCGCCAGCAGCCAAGATTGGGCAGCTAACTATGGCTACACCTTC.

V and J are TRBV6-5 and TRBJ1-2, with TRBD1 as a possible D gene (6 bases). The CDR3 is 11 amino acids. Trimming pared 6 bases from V and 4 bases from J, leaving 6 bases between. Germline V gives CDR1 MNHEY, CDR2 SVGAGI. The CDR3 reads CASRDSYGYTF. The CDR3 bases are TGTGCCAGCAGGGACAGCTATGGCTACACCTTC.

This clone was detected a few times. The rearrangement joins TRBV7-2 to TRBJ2-5; 7 positions match TRBD1. The CDR3 totals 15 residues. V trimming: 2 bases; J trimming: 4 bases; junction bases outside the gene matches: 7. Per the germline V gene, CDR1 is SGHTA and CDR2 is FQGNSA. The DNA for the CDR3 is TGTGCCAGCAGCTTAACAGGGGCCCGGGGAGAGACCCAGTACTTC. It is translated as CASSLTGARGETQYF. The whole variable domain, remainder taken from reference TRBV7-2 and TRBJ2-5, is GAGVSQSPSNKVTEKGKDVELRCDPISGHTALYWYRQSLGQGLEFLIYFQGNSAPDKSGLPSDRFSAERTGGSVSTLTIQRTQQEDSAVYLCASSLTGARGETQYFGPGTRLLVL.

The chain recombines TRBV5-6 with TRBJ1-2; no clear D. The germline V and J ends were trimmed by 5 bases and 5 bases, with 19 bases remaining between them. Germline CDR1 reads SGHDT; CDR2 reads YYEEEE. CDR3 length: 15 amino acids. CDR3 protein: CASSRPEAARYGYTF. CDR3 DNA: TGTGCCAGCAGTCGTCCTGAGGCGGCTAGGTATGGCTACACCTTC.

J is TRBJ1-2 and V is TRBV10-2; no clear D. Germline loops: CDR1 WSHSY, CDR2 SAAADI. Between the trimmed V and J ends, which lost 6 bases and 7 bases, there was a span of 15 bases. The CDR3 is made up of 13 amino acids. DNA of the CDR3: TGCGCCAGCAGAGGCGGAGGGTCCGGTGGCTACACCTTC. Residues: CASRGGGSGGYTF.

V is TRBV7-2 and J is TRBJ1-1; D unresolved. This CDR3 region has 12 residues. V lost 2 bases, J lost 3 bases, and 4 bases lay in between. From germline, CDR1 is SGHTA and CDR2 FQGNSA. The CDR3 is CASSLIDTEAFF. CDR3 coding DNA: TGTGCCAGCAGCTTAATAGACACTGAAGCTTTCTTT.

In its sample, this clone was seen a few times. This sequence joins TRBV6-4 and TRBJ2-6; D perhaps matches TRBD1 (5 bases). The V end was cut by 3 bases, the J end by 3 bases, with 6 bases between. The CDR3 length is 14 residues. Germline-derived CDR1 and CDR2 are MRHNA and SNTAGT. In DNA form, the CDR3 reads TGTGCCAGCAGTGAAGGGGATGGGGCCAACGTCCTGACTTTC. It specifies CASSEGDGANVLTF.

The rearrangement uses TRBV6-1 and TRBJ1-2; D gene uncertain. Germline CDR1 MNHNS, CDR2 SASEGT. V lost 2 bases, J lost 0 bases, and 13 bases lay in between. The CDR3 sequence is 16 residues long. This CDR3 reads CASSESHTGANYGYTF. CDR3 sequence (DNA): TGTGCCAGCAGTGAAAGTCACACTGGAGCTAACTATGGCTACACCTTC.

The chain has TRBV30 and TRBJ1-4, with 7 positions matching TRBD1. The CDR3 is 19 residues long. The germline CDR1 and CDR2 sequences are GTSNPN and SVGIG (reference sequence). Germline trimming cut 3 bases from V and 0 bases from J; bases unmatched to any gene: 16. The CDR3 DNA is TGTGCCTGGAGGAACCTTGGGACAGCCTATACTGCAACTAATGAAAAACTGTTTTTT. Translating it yields CAWRNLGTAYTATNEKLFF.

The chain links TRBV18 to TRBJ2-1; D may be TRBD1 (6 bases). CDR3 length equals 15 residues. Germline loops: CDR1 KGHSH, CDR2 LQKENI. The V end lost 8 bases, the J end lost 4 bases, and 18 bases lay between the germline ends. DNA of the CDR3: TGTGCCAGCCATCGGACAGCAGCCCTATACAATGAGCAGTTCTTC. This translates into CASHRTAALYNEQFF.

The rearrangement joins TRBV5-4 to TRBJ2-2, with 7 bases fitting TRBD2. Germline loops: CDR1 SGHNT, CDR2 YYREEE (reference sequence). Trimming at V came to 2 bases and at J to 5 bases, leaving 6 bases not matched to a gene. CDR3 length: 15 amino acids. CDR3 loop: CASSFGGVSTGELFF. The CDR3 DNA reads as TGTGCCAGCAGCTTTGGGGGGGTTTCGACCGGGGAGCTGTTTTTT.

In this sample, this clone turned up once. J is TRBJ1-2 and V is TRBV2, with a tentative D call TRBD1 (5 bases). The CDR3 length is 15 residues. Trimming took off 7 bases at V and 0 bases at J, with 15 bases between the two ends. Germline V CDR1 and CDR2: SNHLY, FYNNEI. CDR3: CASIRGAATNYGYTF. Here the CDR3 DNA reads TGTGCCAGCATTCGTGGGGCGGCTACTAACTATGGCTACACCTTC.

The V call is TRBV19, the J call TRBJ1-4; tentatively, D is TRBD1 (5 bases). V was cut by 6 bases and J by 10 bases, with 12 bases left in between. CDR3 length: 12 amino acids. Germline loops: CDR1 LNHDA, CDR2 SQIVND (reference sequence). This CDR3 reads CASSQQGAKLFF. The DNA for the CDR3 is TGTGCCAGTAGCCAGCAGGGTGCAAAACTGTTTTTT.

The chain combines TRBV5-5 with TRBJ2-2; 14 positions match TRBD2. CDR1 and CDR2 from the germline V gene are SGHKS and YYEKEE (reference sequence). The CDR3 spans 17 residues. The junction had 4 bases not matched to a gene; V was cut back by 5 bases and J by 1 base. CDR3 protein: CASRQGLAGGNTGELFF. DNA of the CDR3: TGTGCCAGCAGACAAGGACTAGCGGGGGGGAACACCGGGGAGCTGTTTTTT. Filled out from reference TRBV5-5 and TRBJ2-2, the complete variable domain reads DAGVTQSPTHLIKTRGQQVTLRCSPISGHKSVSWYQQVLGQGPQFIFQYYEKEERGRGNFPDRFSARQFPNYSSELNVNALLLGDSALYLCASRQGLAGGNTGELFFGEGSRLTVL.

The V and J genes are TRBV2 and TRBJ1-5, with 8 bases fitting TRBD1. V lost 7 bases to trimming and J lost 5 bases; unmatched junction nucleotides: 4. CDR1 and CDR2 from the germline V gene are SNHLY and FYNNEI. This CDR3 has 13 residues. The CDR3 is CASKDRVYQPQHF. The CDR3 coding sequence is TGTGCCAGCAAGGACAGGGTATATCAGCCCCAGCATTTT.

The CDR3 protein is CASSLALTSGTDTQYF. DNA of the CDR3: TGTGCCAGCAGCTTAGCCCTGACTAGCGGCACAGATACGCAGTATTTT. V and J are TRBV5-4 and TRBJ2-3; TRBD2 agrees at 8 bases. The CDR3 length is 16 residues. Germline CDR1 SGHNT, CDR2 YYREEE (reference sequence). Trimming at V came to 2 bases and at J to 1 base, leaving 6 bases not matched to a gene.

V and J are TRBV6-5 and TRBJ1-1, with D perhaps TRBD1 (5 bases). Germline CDR1 MNHEY, CDR2 SVGAGI. The CDR3 contains 13 residues. V was shortened by 7 bases and J by 0 bases, with 9 bases between the two germline ends. The DNA of the CDR3 is TGTGCCAGCACCATAGGGGTGAACACTGAAGCTTTCTTT. This gives the protein CASTIGVNTEAFF.

This chain links TRBV18 with TRBJ1-1, with TRBD1 matching 10 bases. Germline V lookup: CDR1 KGHSH, CDR2 LQKENI. J gave up 5 bases and V 6 bases, and 0 bases lay outside the gene matches. This CDR3 has 12 amino acids. CDR3 nucleotides: TGTGCCAGCTCGGACAGGGGGACTGAAGCTTTCTTT. Amino acids: CASSDRGTEAFF.

As concerns this clone: A read error may account for a junction end that differs from germline. This rearrangement joins TRBV10-3 to TRBJ2-1; D possibly corresponds to TRBD2 (6 bases). The CDR3 loop spans 16 amino acids. The germline gives CDR1 ENHRY, CDR2 SYGVKD. DNA of the CDR3: TGTGCCACCAGTGGAAGGGCGGGGTCACCTGGGAATGAGCAGTTCTTC. This gives the protein CATSGRAGSPGNEQFF.

This clone occurred once. V is TRBV4-1 and J is TRBJ2-1; 10 nucleotides line up with TRBD2. CDR1 MGHRA and CDR2 YSYEKL come from the germline V gene. The CDR3 totals 19 residues. V lost 3 bases to trimming and J lost 0 bases; unmatched junction nucleotides: 11. In DNA form, the CDR3 reads TGCGCCAGCAGCCAGGTGATAGCGGGGGGCCCTAGCTCCTACAATGAGCAGTTCTTC. Translated: CASSQVIAGGPSSYNEQFF.

The gene calls are TRBV5-1 and TRBJ1-5; D is undetermined. V lost 0 bases and J 5 bases, leaving 12 bases between the germline ends. Germline V gene data show CDR1 as SGHRS and CDR2 as YFSETQ. The CDR3 is 15 residues long. The CDR3 reads CASSLVWWGDQPQHF. The CDR3 DNA is TGCGCCAGCAGCTTGGTATGGTGGGGAGATCAGCCCCAGCATTTT.

The chain uses TRBV7-9 and TRBJ1-4; TRBD1 matches at 7 bases. CDR3 length: 15 amino acids. With V trimmed by 1 base and J by 7 bases, 6 bases remained unmatched. Germline V CDR1 and CDR2: SEHNR, FQNEAQ (reference sequence). CDR3 in DNA: TGTGCCAGCAGCTTAGTAACAGGGGCCAGTGAAAAACTGTTTTTT. Protein product: CASSLVTGASEKLFF.